The TCR beta chain under discussion was sequenced for a study of siplizumab effects on memory and regulatory T cells. Whole-study findings and limits: Neither a naive nor a memory phenotype was assignable to roughly 75-96% of proliferating CD4+ or CD8+ clones.

Trimming pared 6 bases from V and 3 bases from J, leaving 11 bases between. Germline-derived CDR1 and CDR2 are LNHDA and SQIVND (reference sequence). The CDR3 spans 13 residues. As concerns this clone: Its specificity is unknown.

The table came from immunoSEQ multiplex PCR; TCRdb's copy has only in-frame clones and leaves some out. The repertoire holds around 58,000 clones, 70% to 90% seen once, with roughly 3.8% in the top ten. The chain couples TRBV19 to TRBJ1-2; D remains ambiguous. Sequences were obtained from memory CD4+ T cells sorted from blood. This TCR came from a human donor in good health. The CDR3 sequence is CASRELSDYGYTF. CDR3 bases: TGTGCCAGTAGGGAACTATCGGACTATGGCTACACCTTC.